The 2 T cell receptor beta chains presented below share a single source sample, sequenced in a study of long-term antiretroviral therapy in people with HIV. Sequencing used immunoSEQ v3.0 at survey level. TCRdb's copy holds only in-frame clones and misses some; the assay was immunoSEQ multiplex PCR. This sample has 25,000 to 35,000 clones; over 70% occur once, and the top ten carry 8% to 9%. The input for sequencing was unsorted PBMCs, taken 3.1 years after starting antiretroviral therapy. These TCRs come from a woman aged 50 to 60 with HIV.

The gene calls are TRBV30 and TRBJ2-1; D perhaps matches TRBD2 (6 bases). V lost 4 bases and J lost 9, with 25 bases in between. The CDR3 sequence is 16 residues long. The V gene's germline CDR1 is GTSNPN and CDR2 SVGIG (reference sequence). The CDR3 sequence is CAWTGRDRTLLGEQFF. DNA of the CDR3: TGTGCCTGGACGGGGCGGGACCGGACTTTGTTAGGTGAGCAGTTCTTC.

The chain couples TRBV5-1 to TRBJ2-7; D not resolved. Germline CDR1 is SGHRS and CDR2 is YFSETQ. This CDR3 has 13 amino acids. V was cut by 0 bases and J by 2 bases, with 6 bases left in between. This chain's CDR3 is CASSLGPAYEQYF. In DNA, the CDR3 is TGCGCCAGCAGCTTGGGACCCGCCTACGAGCAGTACTTC.